A selection of T cell receptor beta chains follows, all from one sample in a study of cytomegalovirus exposure and HLA in healthy donors. Here immunoSEQ multiplex PCR was the method, and the copy in TCRdb shows in-frame clones only, minus some. The sample includes fewer than 200,000 clones, 76% of them seen just once. Sequences were obtained from PBMCs. The source of these receptors is a female donor in good health and CMV-seronegative. Both conserved end residues are part of each CDR3. Each record gives: D gene, clone size, V gene, J gene, CDR3 DNA, CDR3 protein. A D gene is named only where the DNA matches it firmly. For some rows the clone size is stated as once, few or many, or as a class when expanded; others skip it.

d_gene: TRBD2; abundance: -; v_gene: TRBV5-1; j_gene: TRBJ2-5; CDR3nt: TGCGCCAGCAGCGCAGTAGCGGGGAGCCCCGGGGAGACCCAGTACTTC; CDR3aa: CASSAVAGSPGETQYF
d_gene: TRBD1; abundance: -; v_gene: TRBV11-1; j_gene: TRBJ2-2; CDR3nt: TGTGCCAGCAGCTACAGGGGGAACACCGGGGAGCTGTTTTTT; CDR3aa: CASSYRGNTGELFF
d_gene: -; abundance: -; v_gene: TRBV4-2; j_gene: TRBJ1-2; CDR3nt: TGTGCCAGCAGCCAAGAAATGGAAGGGGACTACTATGGCTACACCTTC; CDR3aa: CASSQEMEGDYYGYTF
d_gene: TRBD1; abundance: -; v_gene: TRBV4-1; j_gene: TRBJ1-1; CDR3nt: TGCGCCAGCAGCCGTGGGACAGGGGACTTCTTAGCTTTCTTT; CDR3aa: CASSRGTGDFLAFF
d_gene: -; abundance: -; v_gene: TRBV6-5; j_gene: TRBJ1-2; CDR3nt: TGTGCCAGTCGGGAAAACTATGGCTACACCTTC; CDR3aa: CASRENYGYTF
d_gene: TRBD2; abundance: -; v_gene: TRBV7-9; j_gene: TRBJ2-7; CDR3nt: TGTGCCAGCAGCTTAACGGGAGGAACCTACGAGCAGTACTTC; CDR3aa: CASSLTGGTYEQYF
d_gene: -; abundance: -; v_gene: TRBV30; j_gene: TRBJ2-4; CDR3nt: TGTGCCTGGAGTGTACGGAAAAACAGTCAGTACTTC; CDR3aa: CAWSVRKNSQYF
d_gene: -; abundance: -; v_gene: TRBV27; j_gene: TRBJ1-1; CDR3nt: TGTGCCAGCCGGGAAGGGTGGTACACTGAAGCTTTCTTT; CDR3aa: CASREGWYTEAFF
d_gene: TRBD1; abundance: -; v_gene: TRBV19; j_gene: TRBJ2-3; CDR3nt: TGTGCCAGTAACCCCAGGGGGGATACGCAGTATTTT; CDR3aa: CASNPRGDTQYF
d_gene: -; abundance: -; v_gene: TRBV9; j_gene: TRBJ2-6; CDR3nt: TGTGCCAGCAGCGTCGGGGCTGGGGCCAACGTCCTGACTTTC; CDR3aa: CASSVGAGANVLTF
d_gene: TRBD1; abundance: -; v_gene: TRBV7-9; j_gene: TRBJ1-2; CDR3nt: TGTGCCAGCAGCTCAGAACCGGGACAGCTAATCTATGGCTACACCTTC; CDR3aa: CASSSEPGQLIYGYTF
d_gene: -; abundance: -; v_gene: TRBV19; j_gene: TRBJ2-5; CDR3nt: TGTGCCAGTAGTCCCGACGCGGGCAGGAGGGGCGGGACCCAGTACTTC; CDR3aa: CASSPDAGRRGGTQYF
d_gene: -; abundance: -; v_gene: TRBV10-1; j_gene: TRBJ2-1; CDR3nt: TGCGCCACCTGGCAAAGACTGGAAGGATACAATGAGCAGTTCTTC; CDR3aa: CATWQRLEGYNEQFF
d_gene: -; abundance: -; v_gene: TRBV7-9; j_gene: TRBJ2-6; CDR3nt: TGTGCCAGCAGTGATACAGGGATCCCTGGGGCCAACGTCCTGACTTTC; CDR3aa: CASSDTGIPGANVLTF
d_gene: TRBD1; abundance: -; v_gene: TRBV4-1; j_gene: TRBJ2-7; CDR3nt: TGCGCCAGCAGCCACGGTCGGACAGGGAACTACGAGCAGTACTTC; CDR3aa: CASSHGRTGNYEQYF
d_gene: -; abundance: -; v_gene: TRBV7-2; j_gene: TRBJ2-1; CDR3nt: TGTGCCAGCAGCGCTAGCTTTGTTGAGCAGTTCTTC; CDR3aa: CASSASFVEQFF
d_gene: -; abundance: -; v_gene: TRBV4-3; j_gene: TRBJ1-2; CDR3nt: TGCGCCAGCAGCCAAGATCGGAGGCAGATCTATGGCTACACCTTC; CDR3aa: CASSQDRRQIYGYTF
d_gene: -; abundance: few; v_gene: TRBV11-2; j_gene: TRBJ1-1; CDR3nt: TGTGCCAGCAGCAAAACCGGGGGTGGCTACACTGAAGCTTTCTTT; CDR3aa: CASSKTGGGYTEAFF
d_gene: TRBD2; abundance: few; v_gene: TRBV4-2; j_gene: TRBJ2-1; CDR3nt: TGTGCCAGCAGCCAAAAACAGGCTAGCGGGAGGTCCAATGAGCAGTTCTTC; CDR3aa: CASSQKQASGRSNEQFF
d_gene: -; abundance: -; v_gene: TRBV4-3; j_gene: TRBJ1-2; CDR3nt: TGCGCCAGCAGCCAAGTTAATCGGCTAGGGGACTATGGCTACACCTTC; CDR3aa: CASSQVNRLGDYGYTF
d_gene: TRBD2; abundance: once; v_gene: TRBV7-9; j_gene: TRBJ2-1; CDR3nt: TGTGCCAGCAGTGGGACTAGCGGGTCGAGCTCCTACAATGAGCAGTTCTTC; CDR3aa: CASSGTSGSSSYNEQFF
d_gene: TRBD1; abundance: -; v_gene: TRBV11-2; j_gene: TRBJ1-6; CDR3nt: TGTGCCAGCAGTCCACAGGGGGGAGGCTCACCCCTCCACTTT; CDR3aa: CASSPQGGGSPLHF
d_gene: -; abundance: -; v_gene: TRBV25-1; j_gene: TRBJ1-5; CDR3nt: TGTGCCAGCAGTGATGGGGCAGGGGGCAATCAGCCCCAGCATTTT; CDR3aa: CASSDGAGGNQPQHF
d_gene: -; abundance: -; v_gene: TRBV9; j_gene: TRBJ2-3; CDR3nt: TGTGCCAGCAGCCCTGGGACTTTAAGCACAGATACGCAGTATTTT; CDR3aa: CASSPGTLSTDTQYF
d_gene: TRBD2; abundance: -; v_gene: TRBV7-6; j_gene: TRBJ2-7; CDR3nt: TGTGCCAGCAGCTTAAGGGGCGGGGGTGGTTACGAGCAGTACTTC; CDR3aa: CASSLRGGGGYEQYF
d_gene: TRBD1; abundance: -; v_gene: TRBV28; j_gene: TRBJ1-3; CDR3nt: TGTGCCAGCAGTTTAGGAGGTCACCAGGGGGCGGGCGGAAACACCATATATTTT; CDR3aa: CASSLGGHQGAGGNTIYF
d_gene: -; abundance: -; v_gene: TRBV21-1; j_gene: TRBJ1-5; CDR3nt: TGTGCCAGCAGCGAACTAACCACCCATTTTTATAGCAATCAGCCCCAGCATTTT; CDR3aa: CASSELTTHFYSNQPQHF
d_gene: -; abundance: -; v_gene: TRBV20-1; j_gene: TRBJ2-6; CDR3nt: TGCAGTGCTGGGGCCAACGGCCTGACTTTC; CDR3aa: CSAGANGLTF
d_gene: TRBD2; abundance: few; v_gene: TRBV30; j_gene: TRBJ2-5; CDR3nt: TGTGCCTGGCAAGCGGGGGGCTCGGAGACCCAGTACTTC; CDR3aa: CAWQAGGSETQYF